The 22 T cell receptor beta chains listed next were all sequenced from one sample in a study of T cell responses to AZD1222 COVID-19 vaccine. The table came from immunoSEQ multiplex PCR; TCRdb's copy has only in-frame clones and leaves some out. The data contain 55,000 to 75,000 clones, 85% of them singletons. This sample comprised peripheral blood, obtained on day 0 of AZD1222 vaccination. Receptors were obtained from an adult in good health.

The rearrangement links TRBV7-9 to TRBJ2-3; D may be TRBD1 (7 bases). The germline gives CDR1 SEHNR, CDR2 FQNEAQ (reference sequence). The CDR3 is 14 amino acids. V was pared by 4 bases and J by 2 bases, with 10 bases between. CDR3 bases: TGTGCCAGCAGCTCCAGGGGGGCCACAGATACGCAGTATTTT. Protein product: CASSSRGATDTQYF.

V is TRBV25-1 and J is TRBJ2-3; D might be TRBD1 or TRBD2, each matching 5 bases. This CDR3 is built from 14 residues. V shed 8 bases and J shed 0 bases, with 12 bases lying between them. The germline CDR1 and CDR2 sequences are MGHDK and SYGVNS. The CDR3 protein is CASLGTASTDTQYF. In DNA, the CDR3 is TGTGCCAGCTTAGGGACCGCTAGCACAGATACGCAGTATTTT.

This chain connects TRBV30 to TRBJ2-2; D perhaps matches TRBD2 (5 bases). Deletions cut 0 bases from V and 5 bases from J, with 13 bases between. The CDR3 runs to 15 residues. CDR1 GTSNPN and CDR2 SVGIG come from the germline V gene (reference sequence). The CDR3 bases are TGTGCCTGGAGTGTAACCGGGATAGGAACCGGGGAGCTGTTTTTT. Translating gives CAWSVTGIGTGELFF. Variable domain in full (rest from reference TRBV30 and TRBJ2-2): SQTIHQWPATLVQPVGSPLSLECTVEGTSNPNLYWYRQAAGRGLQLLFYSVGIGQISSEVPQNLSASRPQDRQFILSSKKLLLSDSGFYLCAWSVTGIGTGELFFGEGSRLTVL.

The V gene is TRBV6-5, the J gene TRBJ2-3; 12 nucleotides agree with TRBD2. V shed 4 bases and J 8 bases; nucleotides not matched to a gene: 10. Germline-derived CDR1 and CDR2 are MNHEY and SVGAGI. The CDR3 extends over 16 amino acids. CDR3 loop: CASSLLAGGPSGTQYF. The CDR3 bases are TGTGCCAGCAGTTTGCTAGCGGGAGGGCCTAGTGGTACGCAGTATTTT.

The chain employs TRBV5-1 and TRBJ2-3, with D perhaps matching TRBD2 (5 bases). This CDR3 is 15 amino acids long. The germline gives CDR1 SGHRS, CDR2 YFSETQ. V gave up 2 bases and J gave up 2 bases, with 12 bases separating them. DNA of the CDR3: TGCGCCAGCAGCTTTGGAGGAATTTACACAGATACGCAGTATTTT. Translation gives CASSFGGIYTDTQYF.

The V and J genes are TRBV7-9 and TRBJ2-1; D is undetermined. V gave up 2 bases and J gave up 7 bases, with 6 bases separating them. Germline V gene lookup returns CDR1 SEHNR and CDR2 FQNEAQ (reference sequence). This CDR3 is built from 12 residues. The CDR3 coding sequence is TGTGCCAGCAGCTTACAGCGAAATGAGCAGTTCTTC. Translation: CASSLQRNEQFF.

V gene TRBV6-6 combines with J gene TRBJ1-5; 9 positions agree with TRBD1. Losses at the gene ends were 6 bases for V and 4 bases for J; bases not matched to a gene: 7. This CDR3 is built from 15 residues. Germline V gene sequence: CDR1 MNHNY, CDR2 SVGAGI (reference sequence). The CDR3 spells CASSLGQGFNQPQHF. The CDR3 DNA is TGTGCCAGCAGCCTGGGACAGGGCTTTAATCAGCCCCAGCATTTT.

The chain carries TRBV12-1 and TRBJ2-7; the table gives TRBD2 as D, unverified against the DNA. TRBV12-1 constitutes a pseudogene. The CDR3 consists of 15 residues. The chain's CDR3 is CASSSSARRSGEQYF. For the CDR3, the DNA is TGTGCCAGCAGCTCCTCGGCTCGCAGGTCGGGGGAGCAGTACTTC.

V is TRBV7-9 and J is TRBJ2-6; D not certain. The germline V gene has CDR1 SEHNR and CDR2 FQNEAQ (reference sequence). V was clipped by 3 bases and J by 5 bases, with 8 bases between them. This CDR3 has 14 amino acids. CDR3 sequence (DNA): TGTGCCAGCAGCTTTGGCGGCAGGGCCAACGTCCTGACTTTC. It encodes CASSFGGRANVLTF.

V is TRBV5-6 and J is TRBJ1-2; D is possibly TRBD1 (5 bases). CDR3 size: 15 residues. The germline gives CDR1 SGHDT, CDR2 YYEEEE. The V end was cut by 4 bases, the J end by 2 bases, with 15 bases between. The CDR3 sequence: CASSPLNGGNYGYTF. In DNA, the CDR3 is TGTGCCAGCAGCCCTCTCAACGGGGGGAACTATGGCTACACCTTC.

The chain joins TRBV7-9 to TRBJ2-7; D remains ambiguous. This CDR3 is built from 15 residues. V lost 5 bases, J lost 3 bases, and 17 bases lay in between. Looked up from germline, CDR1 is SEHNR and CDR2 is FQNEAQ (reference sequence). CDR3 bases: TGTGCCAGCAGCCCCCAGGTTCAGAGGAACTACGAGCAGTACTTC. It translates to CASSPQVQRNYEQYF.

V gene TRBV9 combines with J gene TRBJ2-5; D not resolved. Germline CDR1 reads SGDLS; CDR2 reads YYNGEE. Deletions cut 0 bases from V and 0 bases from J, with 6 bases between. The CDR3 totals 14 residues. This chain's CDR3 is CASSVGSHQETQYF. The CDR3, as DNA: TGTGCCAGCAGCGTAGGAAGCCACCAAGAGACCCAGTACTTC.

The chain has TRBV11-3 and TRBJ2-2, with 7 bases that match TRBD1. J gave up 4 bases and V 3 bases, and 5 bases lay outside the gene matches. The CDR3 length is 15 residues. Germline CDR1 and CDR2: SGHNT and YENEEA. The CDR3 nucleotides are TGTGCCAGCAGCTTCCAGGGGGTGAGCACCGGGGAGCTGTTTTTT. Translating gives CASSFQGVSTGELFF.

The chain combines TRBV14 with TRBJ2-3; D assignment may be TRBD1 or TRBD2 (5 bases each). Germline V gene data show CDR1 as SGHDN and CDR2 as FVKESK. Trimming stripped 0 bases from V and 3 bases from J, with 13 bases between. The length of the CDR3 is 16 residues. The DNA for the CDR3 is TGTGCCAGCAGCCAAGAGAGGGGCTGGACTACAGATACGCAGTATTTT. Amino acid sequence: CASSQERGWTTDTQYF.

The chain recombines TRBV5-8 with TRBJ2-1, with a tentative D call TRBD1 (5 bases). This CDR3 has 13 amino acids. Between the trimmed V and J ends, which lost 4 bases and 4 bases, there was a span of 9 bases. Per germline, CDR1 SGHTS and CDR2 YDEGEE. The CDR3: CASSPRVYNEQFF. The CDR3 DNA reads as TGTGCCAGCAGCCCCAGGGTATACAATGAGCAGTTCTTC.

This clone was detected only once. The rearrangement links TRBV2 to TRBJ2-7; 7 bases align to TRBD2. The CDR3 is made up of 13 amino acids. The trim removed 8 bases at V and 2 bases at J, leaving 6 bases unmatched. In germline, CDR1 is SNHLY, CDR2 FYNNEI. The CDR3 loop reads CASRGGVAYEQYF. CDR3 bases: TGTGCCAGCCGTGGGGGGGTGGCCTACGAGCAGTACTTC.

This sequence joins TRBV19 and TRBJ2-7, with D perhaps TRBD1 or TRBD2 (6 bases each). CDR1 is LNHDA, CDR2 SQIVND, per germline (reference sequence). The CDR3 runs 15 residues. Trimming took off 6 bases at V and 3 bases at J, with 18 bases between the two ends. CDR3 loop: CASSLSGGRDYEQYF. The DNA for the CDR3 is TGTGCCAGTAGCCTCTCCGGGGGCAGGGACTACGAGCAGTACTTC.

CDR3 sequence: CASSGTGHKTGNTIYF. CDR3 DNA sequence: TGTGCCAGCAGCGGCACGGGACACAAAACTGGAAACACCATATATTTT. The chain joins TRBV5-6 to TRBJ1-3, with a weak D call TRBD1 (6 bases). The length of the CDR3 is 16 residues. Germline V gene data show CDR1 as SGHDT and CDR2 as YYEEEE. Trimming removed 4 bases from V and 2 bases from J, with 16 bases in between.

The rearrangement joins TRBV29-1 to TRBJ2-3, with 7 bases aligning to TRBD1. V gave up 8 bases and J gave up 4 bases; unmatched junction bases: 6. This CDR3 has 12 amino acids. Germline assignment: CDR1 SQVTM and CDR2 ANQGSEA. CDR3 DNA: TGCAGCCCCGGGACAGAAGCAGATACGCAGTATTTT. Amino acid sequence: CSPGTEADTQYF.

This chain connects TRBV5-1 to TRBJ1-5; 10 positions match TRBD1. V shed 2 bases and J 4 bases; nucleotides not matched to a gene: 3. The germline V gene has CDR1 SGHRS and CDR2 YFSETQ. The CDR3 totals 15 residues. The CDR3 bases are TGCGCCAGCAGCTTCGGGACAGGGGTGAATCAGCCCCAGCATTTT. Protein: CASSFGTGVNQPQHF.

This CDR3 reads CSASPSLAGGTDTQYF. In nucleotides, the CDR3 is TGCAGTGCTAGTCCCTCTCTAGCGGGGGGAACAGATACGCAGTATTTT. The rearrangement links TRBV20-1 to TRBJ2-3; 11 positions match TRBD2. Germline V gives CDR1 DFQATT, CDR2 SNEGSKA (reference sequence). CDR3 length equals 16 residues. The ends lost 3 bases at V and 3 bases at J; junction bases unmatched: 8.

The gene calls are TRBV18 and TRBJ2-7, with D possibly called TRBD1 or TRBD2 (5 bases each). V lost 2 bases to trimming and J lost 8 bases, with 16 bases between them. This CDR3 spans 14 amino acids. Germline assignment: CDR1 KGHSH and CDR2 LQKENI. The CDR3 DNA sequence: TGTGCCAGCTCACCAGATGGGACCCCTCCGAAGCAGTACTTC. This codes for CASSPDGTPPKQYF.